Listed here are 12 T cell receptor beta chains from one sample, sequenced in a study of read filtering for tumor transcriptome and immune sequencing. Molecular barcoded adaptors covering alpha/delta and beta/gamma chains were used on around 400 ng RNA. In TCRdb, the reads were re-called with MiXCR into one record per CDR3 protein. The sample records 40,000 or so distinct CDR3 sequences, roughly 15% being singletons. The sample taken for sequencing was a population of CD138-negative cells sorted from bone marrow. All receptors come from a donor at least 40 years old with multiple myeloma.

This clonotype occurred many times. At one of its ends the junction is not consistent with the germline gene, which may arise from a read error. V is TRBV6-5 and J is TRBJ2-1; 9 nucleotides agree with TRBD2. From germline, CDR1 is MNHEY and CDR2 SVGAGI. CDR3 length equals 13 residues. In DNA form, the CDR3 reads TGTGCCAGCAGTCCCCCTCAGGGGACTAGCTTGATCTTC. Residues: CASSPPQGTSLIF.

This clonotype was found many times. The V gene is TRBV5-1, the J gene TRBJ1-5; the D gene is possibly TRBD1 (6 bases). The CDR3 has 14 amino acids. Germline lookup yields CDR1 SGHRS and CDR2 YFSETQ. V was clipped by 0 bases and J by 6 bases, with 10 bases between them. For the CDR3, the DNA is TGCGCCAGCAGCTTGGAAGCAGGGGTTCAGCCCCAGCATTTT. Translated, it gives CASSLEAGVQPQHF.

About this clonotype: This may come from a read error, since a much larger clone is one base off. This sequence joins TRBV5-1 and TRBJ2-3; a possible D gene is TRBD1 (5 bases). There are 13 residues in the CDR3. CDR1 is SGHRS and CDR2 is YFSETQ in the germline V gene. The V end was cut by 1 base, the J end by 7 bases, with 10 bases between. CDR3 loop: CASSLPGANTQYF. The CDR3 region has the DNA TGCGCCAGCAGCTTGCCTGGGGCAAATACGCAGTATTTT.

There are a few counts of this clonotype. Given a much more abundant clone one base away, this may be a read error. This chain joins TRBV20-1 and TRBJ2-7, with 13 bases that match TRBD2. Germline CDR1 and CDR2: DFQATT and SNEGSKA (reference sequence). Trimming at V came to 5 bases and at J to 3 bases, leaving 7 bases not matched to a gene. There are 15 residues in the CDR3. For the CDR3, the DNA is TGCAGTGCTCACGGGACTAGCGGGATAGACTACGAGCAGTACTTC. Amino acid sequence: CSAHGTSGIDYEQYF.

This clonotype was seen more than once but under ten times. CDR3: CAWSRGYGYTF. The CDR3 DNA reads TGTGCCTGGAGCAGAGGATATGGCTACACCTTC. This sequence joins TRBV30 and TRBJ1-2; D is ambiguous. V shed 3 bases and J shed 5 bases, with 7 bases lying between them. The CDR3 extends over 11 amino acids. Germline V gene sequence: CDR1 GTSNPN, CDR2 SVGIG (reference sequence).

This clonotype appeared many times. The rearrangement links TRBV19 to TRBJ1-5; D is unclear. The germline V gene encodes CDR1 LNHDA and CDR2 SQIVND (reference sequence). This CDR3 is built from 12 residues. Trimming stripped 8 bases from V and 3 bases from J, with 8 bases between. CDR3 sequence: CASGLSNQPQHF. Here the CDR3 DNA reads TGTGCCAGTGGACTCTCCAATCAGCCCCAGCATTTT.

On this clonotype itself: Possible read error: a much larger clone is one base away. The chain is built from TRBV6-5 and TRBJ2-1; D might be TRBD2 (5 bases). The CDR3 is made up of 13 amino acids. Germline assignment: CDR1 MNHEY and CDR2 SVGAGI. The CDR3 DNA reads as TGTGCCAGCAGTTACCCGGGATACAAGGAGCAGTTCTTC. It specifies CASSYPGYKEQFF.

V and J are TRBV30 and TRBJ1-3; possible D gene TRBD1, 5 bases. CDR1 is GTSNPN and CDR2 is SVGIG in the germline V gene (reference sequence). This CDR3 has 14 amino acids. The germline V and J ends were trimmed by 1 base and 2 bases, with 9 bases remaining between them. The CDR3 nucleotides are TGTGCCTGGAGTGACGGACACGCTGGAAACACCATATATTTT. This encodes CAWSDGHAGNTIYF.

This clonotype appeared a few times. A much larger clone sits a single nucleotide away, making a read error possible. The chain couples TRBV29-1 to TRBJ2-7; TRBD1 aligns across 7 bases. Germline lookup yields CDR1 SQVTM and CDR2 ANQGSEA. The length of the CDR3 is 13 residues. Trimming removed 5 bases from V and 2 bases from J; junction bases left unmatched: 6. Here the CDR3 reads CSVRYRGTYEQYF. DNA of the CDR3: TGCAGCGTTCGGTACAGGGGTACCTACGAGCAGTACTTC.

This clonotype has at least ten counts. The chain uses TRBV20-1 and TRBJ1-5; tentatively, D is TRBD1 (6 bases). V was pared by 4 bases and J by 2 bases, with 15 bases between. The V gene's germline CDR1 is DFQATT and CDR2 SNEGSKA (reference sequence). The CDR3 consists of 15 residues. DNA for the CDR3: TGCAGTGCTACCCTGGGGGGGGCAGGCAATCAGCCCCAGCATTTT. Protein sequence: CSATLGGAGNQPQHF.

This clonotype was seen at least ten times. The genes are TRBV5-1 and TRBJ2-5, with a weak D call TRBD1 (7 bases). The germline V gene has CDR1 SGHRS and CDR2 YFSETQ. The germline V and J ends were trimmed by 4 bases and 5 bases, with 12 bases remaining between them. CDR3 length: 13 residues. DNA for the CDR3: TGCGCCAGCAGCGAGACAGGGAGGGAGACCCAGTACTTC. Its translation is CASSETGRETQYF.

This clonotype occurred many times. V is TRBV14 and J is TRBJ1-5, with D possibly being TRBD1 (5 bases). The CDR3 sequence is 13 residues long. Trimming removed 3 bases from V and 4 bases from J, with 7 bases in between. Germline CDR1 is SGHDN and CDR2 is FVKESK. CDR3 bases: TGTGCCAGCAGCCAGGACACTAATCAGCCCCAGCATTTT. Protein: CASSQDTNQPQHF.